This T cell receptor (beta chain) was documented in a study of T cells after posttransplantation cyclophosphamide. The study's findings and limits: Recipient CMV seropositivity and CMV reactivation strongly tracked TRB clonality.

The table came from immunoSEQ multiplex PCR; TCRdb's copy has only in-frame clones and leaves some out. The data hold about 7,000 clones, with 60% to 85% observed a single time. A remark on this clone: Its antigen is as yet unknown.

CDR3 length equals 16 residues. With 1 base removed from V and 8 bases from J, the gap between germline ends came to 19 bases. Germline CDR1 and CDR2: SEHNR and FQNEAQ (reference sequence). This clonotype originated in a woman between 45 and 65 years old in good health and a related stem cell transplant donor. Sequenced sample: memory CD4+ T cells sorted from blood. The chain uses TRBV7-9 and TRBJ2-3; tentatively, D is TRBD2 (6 bases). Here the CDR3 DNA reads TGTGCCAGCAGCTTAGAAAGGGCGGGACCTGGGTTTACGCAGTATTTT. It translates to CASSLERAGPGFTQYF.